The T cell receptor beta chain described here comes from a study of OX40 agonist ivuxolimab in advanced cancers. Germline V gene lookup returns CDR1 MGHDK and CDR2 SYGVNS. Trimming removed 1 base from V and 5 bases from J, with 9 bases in between. The CDR3 is 13 amino acids. The table came from immunoSEQ multiplex PCR; TCRdb's copy has only in-frame clones and leaves some out. The sample consists of tens of thousands of clones, approximately 89% of them appearing once. The sequencing here drew on CD4+ or CD8+ T cells sorted from blood, taken in a trial of the OX40 agonist ivuxolimab. This TCR derives from an adult with an advanced solid tumor such as melanoma, head and neck, liver or kidney cancer. This chain links TRBV25-1 with TRBJ2-7, with D possibly matching TRBD2 (5 bases). The CDR3 spells CASSEFGIHEQYF. The CDR3, as DNA: TGTGCCAGCAGTGAATTCGGGATCCACGAGCAGTACTTC.